This TCR beta chain originates from a study of T cell responses to AZD1222 COVID-19 vaccine (dated by TCRdb to the early 2020s). Background for the entire study: AZD1222 recipients with second doses at about 4 weeks or about 12 weeks were pooled, because spike-specific TCR depth and breadth did not differ between schedules. Enrollment into the trials was organized by age into subgroups of 18-55, 56-69 and 70-plus years, and those subgroups contained roughly 160, 29 and 62 TCR-sequenced participants, respectively. A total of 233 trial participants underwent TCR sequencing, of whom some 210 received two doses of AZD1222 and about 25 received two doses of the MenACWY control vaccine. Overall study results and their limits: In the small 56-69-year group, the increase in depth fell short of significance, most likely because of low power. After two AZD1222 doses, both the breadth and the depth of spike-specific TCRs were significantly higher than at day 0 and than in MenACWY recipients. Most participants were white British and females outnumbered males, and the authors suggested that clonal diversity may have been underestimated. Vaccine-associated CD4 TCRs spanned the whole spike protein, with dominant responses in regions 160-218 and 743-854. Only six or seven AZD1222 recipients were SARS-CoV-2 seropositive at baseline, limiting conclusions about previously exposed vaccinees. Reportedly, almost half of the unique spike-specific TCRs recognized epitopes lying outside the regions that are mutated in the B.1.351 and B.1.1.7 variants. Because no day 14 peak-response samples were available, the repertoires could be characterized only after the peak T cell response.

In the case of this clone: Its antigen is not yet known. No base quality information exists; no much larger clone differs at one position.

The CDR3 regions of human TCRbeta chains were analyzed by immunosequencing. Turning to the authors' computational methods: Repertoire TCRs were matched against a reference library of SARS-CoV-2-specific TCRs generated with the MIRA antigen-specificity platform. Breadth was defined as the fraction of unique TCRs that were SARS-CoV-2-associated, and depth was defined as the fraction of total T cells that were SARS-CoV-2-associated. Each spike-specific TCR was assigned to its reactive spike region and to a CD4 or CD8 class using the MIRA data. Log10-transformed breadth and depth values were compared by one-way ANOVA with Sidak's multiple comparisons tests. Held by TCRdb, this immuneACCESS table contains in-frame sequences only and omits some clones. Under half of the omission traces to an unresolved V gene where checked; the cause of the rest is unknown. V, J and clone size derive from that table, while D and trimming were established from the DNA sequence. This sample gives 95,000 to 150,000 clones in total; around 82% of them show up just once. In total, the top ten clones hold around 6% of the sample.

The time point tag for this specimen amounts to: baseline before first vaccination. Vaccinee samples came from UK trials COV001 and COV002, including a single-blind randomized controlled phase 2/3 trial of AZD1222 (ChAdOx1 nCoV-19) in healthy adults. Trial participant PBMC samples were collected at day 0 and day 28 after the second dose for TCRbeta chain sequencing. The material sequenced was peripheral blood, taken on day 0 of AZD1222 vaccination. The TCR was taken from an adult in good health.

The nucleotide sequence is given as TGCGCCAGCAGCCAGGCCCCAGGGCCTGGGGGAGAGACCCAGTACTTC. Its protein is CASSQAPGPGGETQYF. Here the chain combines TRBV4-1 and TRBJ2-5; the D match is possibly TRBD1 or TRBD2, with 5 bases aligned in each. V is shortened by 3 bases, J by 4 bases, and the region joining them spans 18 bases. Per the germline V gene, MGHRA is the CDR1 and YSYEKL is the CDR2. CDR3 length: 16 amino acids, cysteine to phenylalanine. CDR3 DNA only is kept here, 48 bases in frame from base 1.